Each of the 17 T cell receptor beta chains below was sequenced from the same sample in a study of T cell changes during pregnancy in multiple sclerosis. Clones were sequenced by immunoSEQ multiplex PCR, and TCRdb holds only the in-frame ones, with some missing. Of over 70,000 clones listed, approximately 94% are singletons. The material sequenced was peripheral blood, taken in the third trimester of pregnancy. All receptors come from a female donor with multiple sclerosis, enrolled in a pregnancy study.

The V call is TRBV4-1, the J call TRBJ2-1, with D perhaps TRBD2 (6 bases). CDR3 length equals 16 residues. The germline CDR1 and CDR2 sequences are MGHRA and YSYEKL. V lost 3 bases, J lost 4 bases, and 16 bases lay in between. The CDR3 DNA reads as TGCGCCAGCAGCCACACATCGCTAGCGAGGTACAATGAGCAGTTCTTC. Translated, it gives CASSHTSLARYNEQFF.

This chain's CDR3 is CASSPHMDCLVDTQYF. DNA of the CDR3: TGTGCCAGCAGCCCGCATATGGACTGTTTGGTTGATACGCAGTATTTT. The chain recombines TRBV7-4 with TRBJ2-3; D perhaps matches TRBD2 (5 bases). Per the germline V gene, CDR1 is SGHVT and CDR2 is SQSDAQ. Trimming shortened V by 5 bases and J by 6 bases, and 21 bases separated the two germline ends. The CDR3 spans 16 residues.

CDR3 sequence (DNA): TGTGCCAGCAGGGGAGGGACAGGGATTTCCTATGGCTACACCTTC. It codes for CASRGGTGISYGYTF. This chain connects TRBV7-9 to TRBJ1-2, with 9 bases matching TRBD1. CDR1 SEHNR and CDR2 FQNEAQ come from the germline V gene (reference sequence). The CDR3 loop spans 15 amino acids. Unmatched junction bases numbered 9, after V lost 6 bases and J lost 4 bases.

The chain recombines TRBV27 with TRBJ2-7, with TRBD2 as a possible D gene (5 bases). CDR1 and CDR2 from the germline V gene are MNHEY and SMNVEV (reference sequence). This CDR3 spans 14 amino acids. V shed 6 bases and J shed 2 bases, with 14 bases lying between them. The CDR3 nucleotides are TGTGCCAGCAGCTGGGGATCCGGGGCCTACGAGCAGTACTTC. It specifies CASSWGSGAYEQYF.

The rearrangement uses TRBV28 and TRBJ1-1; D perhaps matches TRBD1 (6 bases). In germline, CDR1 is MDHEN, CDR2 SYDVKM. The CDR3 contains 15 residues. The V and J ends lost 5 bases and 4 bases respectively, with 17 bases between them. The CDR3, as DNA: TGTGCCAGCAGTCTCCCGCAGGGGCAGATCACTGAAGCTTTCTTT. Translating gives CASSLPQGQITEAFF.

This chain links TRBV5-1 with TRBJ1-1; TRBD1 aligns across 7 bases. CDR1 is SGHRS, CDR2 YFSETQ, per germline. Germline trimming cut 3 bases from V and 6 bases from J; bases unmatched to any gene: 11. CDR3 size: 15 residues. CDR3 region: CASSSQTGWVAEAFF. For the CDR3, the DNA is TGCGCCAGCAGCTCCCAGACAGGGTGGGTAGCTGAAGCTTTCTTT.

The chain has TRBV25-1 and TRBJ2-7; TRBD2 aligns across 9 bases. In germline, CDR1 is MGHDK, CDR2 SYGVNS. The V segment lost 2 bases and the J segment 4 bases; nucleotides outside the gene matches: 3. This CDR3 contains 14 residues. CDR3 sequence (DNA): TGTGCCAGCAGTGAAAGTAGCGGGAGTTACGAGCAGTACTTC. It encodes CASSESSGSYEQYF.

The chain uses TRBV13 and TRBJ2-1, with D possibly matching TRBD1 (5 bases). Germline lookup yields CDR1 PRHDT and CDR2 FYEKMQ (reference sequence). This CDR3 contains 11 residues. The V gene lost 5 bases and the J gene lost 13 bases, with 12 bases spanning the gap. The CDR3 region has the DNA TGTGCCAGCAGCCAAAAGGGGATCCAGTTCTTC. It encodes CASSQKGIQFF. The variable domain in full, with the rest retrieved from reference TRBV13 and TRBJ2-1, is AAGVIQSPRHLIKEKRETATLKCYPIPRHDTVYWYQQGPGQDPQFLISFYEKMQSDKGSIPDRFSAQQFSDYHSELNMSSLELGDSALYFCASSQKGIQFFGPGTRLTVL.

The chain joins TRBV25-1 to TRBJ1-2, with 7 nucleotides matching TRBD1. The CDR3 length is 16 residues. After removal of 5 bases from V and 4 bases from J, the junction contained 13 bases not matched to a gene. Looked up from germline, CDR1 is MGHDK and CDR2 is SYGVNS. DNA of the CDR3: TGTGCCAGCAGTTCCTCCGGGGGGGACAGAGCCTATGGCTACACCTTC. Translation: CASSSSGGDRAYGYTF.

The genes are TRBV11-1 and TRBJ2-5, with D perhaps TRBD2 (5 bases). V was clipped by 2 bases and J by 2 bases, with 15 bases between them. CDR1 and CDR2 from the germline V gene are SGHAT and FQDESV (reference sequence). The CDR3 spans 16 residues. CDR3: CASSLQDGVAQETQYF. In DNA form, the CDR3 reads TGTGCCAGCAGCTTACAGGACGGGGTGGCTCAAGAGACCCAGTACTTC.

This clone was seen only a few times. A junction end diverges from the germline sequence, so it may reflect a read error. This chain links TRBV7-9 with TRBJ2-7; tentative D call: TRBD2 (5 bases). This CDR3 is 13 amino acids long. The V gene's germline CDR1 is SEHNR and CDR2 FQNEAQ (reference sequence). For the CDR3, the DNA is TGTGCCAGCAGCCTAGCTGTCAGTTACGAGCAGTACTTC. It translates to CASSLAVSYEQYF. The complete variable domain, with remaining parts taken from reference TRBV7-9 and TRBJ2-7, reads DTGVSQNPRHKITKRGQNVTFRCDPISEHNRLYWYRQTLGQGPEFLTYFQNEAQLEKSRLLSDRFSAERPKGSFSTLEIQRTEQGDSAMYLCASSLAVSYEQYFGPGTRLTVT.

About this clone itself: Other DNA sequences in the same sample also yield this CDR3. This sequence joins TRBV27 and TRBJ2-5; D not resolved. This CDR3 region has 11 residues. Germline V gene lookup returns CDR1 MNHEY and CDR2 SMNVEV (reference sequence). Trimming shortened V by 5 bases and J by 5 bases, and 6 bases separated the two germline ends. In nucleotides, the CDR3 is TGTGCCAGCAGTCTGGGCGAGACCCAGTACTTC. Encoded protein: CASSLGETQYF.

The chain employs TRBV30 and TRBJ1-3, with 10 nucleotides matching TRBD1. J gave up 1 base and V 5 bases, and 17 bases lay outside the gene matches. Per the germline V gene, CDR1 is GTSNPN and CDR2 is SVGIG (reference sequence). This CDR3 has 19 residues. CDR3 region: CAWVPGTGVYKSSGNTIYF. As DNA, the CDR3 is TGTGCCTGGGTGCCCGGGACAGGGGTTTATAAGAGTTCTGGAAACACCATATATTTT.

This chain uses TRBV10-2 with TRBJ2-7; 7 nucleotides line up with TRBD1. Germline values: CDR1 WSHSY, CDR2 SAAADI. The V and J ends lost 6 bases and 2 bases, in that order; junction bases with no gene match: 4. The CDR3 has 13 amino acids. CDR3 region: CASRGTDTYEQYF. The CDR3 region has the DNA TGCGCCAGCAGGGGGACAGATACCTACGAGCAGTACTTC.

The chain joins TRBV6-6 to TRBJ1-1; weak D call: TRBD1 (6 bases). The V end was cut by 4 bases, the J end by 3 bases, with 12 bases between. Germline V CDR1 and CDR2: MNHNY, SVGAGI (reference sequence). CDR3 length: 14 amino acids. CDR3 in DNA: TGTGCCAGCAGTTGGCGGGGGGCGGACACTGAAGCTTTCTTT. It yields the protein CASSWRGADTEAFF.

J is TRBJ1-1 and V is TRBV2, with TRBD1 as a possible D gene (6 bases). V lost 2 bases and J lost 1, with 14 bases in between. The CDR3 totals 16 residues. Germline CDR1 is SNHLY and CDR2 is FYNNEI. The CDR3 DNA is TGTGCCAGCAGTGAAATAAGGGGGATGAGGAACACTGAAGCTTTCTTT. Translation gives CASSEIRGMRNTEAFF. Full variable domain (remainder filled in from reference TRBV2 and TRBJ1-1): EPEVTQTPSHQVTQMGQEVILRCVPISNHLYFYWYRQILGQKVEFLVSFYNNEISEKSEIFDDQFSVERPDGSNFTLKIRSTKLEDSAMYFCASSEIRGMRNTEAFFGQGTRLTVV.

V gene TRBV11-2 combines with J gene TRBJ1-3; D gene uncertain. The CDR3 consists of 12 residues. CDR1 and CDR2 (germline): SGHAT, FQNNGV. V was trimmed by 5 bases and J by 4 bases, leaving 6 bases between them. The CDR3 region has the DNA TGTGCCAGCAGCCTCGTCGGAAACACCATATATTTT. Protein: CASSLVGNTIYF.